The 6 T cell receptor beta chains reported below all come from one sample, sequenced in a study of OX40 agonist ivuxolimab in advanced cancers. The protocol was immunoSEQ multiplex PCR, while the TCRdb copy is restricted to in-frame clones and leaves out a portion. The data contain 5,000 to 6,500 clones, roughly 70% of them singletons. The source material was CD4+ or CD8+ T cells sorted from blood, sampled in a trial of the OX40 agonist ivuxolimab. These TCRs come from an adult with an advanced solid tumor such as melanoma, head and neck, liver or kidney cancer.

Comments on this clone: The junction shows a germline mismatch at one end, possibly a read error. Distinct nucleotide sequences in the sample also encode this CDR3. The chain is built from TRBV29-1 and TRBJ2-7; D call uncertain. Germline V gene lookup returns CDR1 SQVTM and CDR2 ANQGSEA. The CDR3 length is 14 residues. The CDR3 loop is CSVEGTVGSYEQYF. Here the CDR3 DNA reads TGCAGCGTTGAAGGGACGGTCGGCTCCTATGAGCAGTACTTC.

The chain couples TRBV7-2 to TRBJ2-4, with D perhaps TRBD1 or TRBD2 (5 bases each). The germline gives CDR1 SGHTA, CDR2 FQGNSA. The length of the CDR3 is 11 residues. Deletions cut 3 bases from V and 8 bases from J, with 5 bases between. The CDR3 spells CASSLGDIQYF. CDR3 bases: TGTGCCAGCAGCTTGGGGGACATTCAGTACTTC.

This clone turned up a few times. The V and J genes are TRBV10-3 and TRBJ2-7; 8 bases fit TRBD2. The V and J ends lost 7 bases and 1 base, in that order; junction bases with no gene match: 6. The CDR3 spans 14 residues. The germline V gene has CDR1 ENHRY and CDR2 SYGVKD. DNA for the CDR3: TGTGCCATCAAGAGTAGCGGGGTATCCTACGAGCAGTACTTC. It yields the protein CAIKSSGVSYEQYF.

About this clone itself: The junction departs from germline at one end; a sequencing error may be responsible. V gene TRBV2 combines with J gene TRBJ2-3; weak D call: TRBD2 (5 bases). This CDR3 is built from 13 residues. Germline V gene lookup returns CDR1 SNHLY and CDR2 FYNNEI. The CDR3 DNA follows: TGTGCCACCAGTGGACTGATCACAGATACGCAGTATTTT. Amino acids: CATSGLITDTQYF.

The CDR3 nucleotides read TGCGCCAGCAGACCCGGGACAGAGAATGAAAAACTGTTTTTT. This gives the protein CASRPGTENEKLFF. This chain uses TRBV5-1 with TRBJ1-4, with 7 bases aligning to TRBD1. With 5 bases clipped from V and 5 bases from J, the junction kept 6 bases outside the gene matches. Per germline, CDR1 SGHRS and CDR2 YFSETQ. The CDR3 has 14 residues.

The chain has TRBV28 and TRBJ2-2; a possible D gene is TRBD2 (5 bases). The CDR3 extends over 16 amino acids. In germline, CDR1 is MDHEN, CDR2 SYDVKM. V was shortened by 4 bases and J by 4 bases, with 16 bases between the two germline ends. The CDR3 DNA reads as TGTGCCAGCAGTTCTCCCGGGGAGCTCTCCACCGGGGAGCTGTTTTTT. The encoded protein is CASSSPGELSTGELFF.